The T cell receptor beta chain under discussion was sequenced for a study of CXCR3-negative and CXCR3-positive naive CD8 T cells. Regarding the study as a whole: Naive CXCR3-positive cells had TRB CDR3s more hydrophobic than those of CXCR3-negative naive cells. High diversity, comparable across both naive subsets, contrasted with much lower diversity in memory CD8+ cells.

By phenotype, naive CD8+ T cells were CD45RO-CCR7+CD27+CD95-. The TRB cDNA libraries were prepared by 5' RACE with UMI labels. For each CDR3 protein, TCRdb gives one entry from its re-call of the 5' RACE reads, without DNA. This table holds over 55,000 distinct CDR3 sequences. With regard to this clonotype: Its antigen is undetermined.

CDR1 is MGHRA and CDR2 is YSYEKL in the germline V gene. The CDR3 runs to 15 residues. This receptor was identified in a human donor in good health. Some clones in this sample may be carry-over from other donors' samples. The material sequenced was naive CXCR3+ CD8+ T cells from blood. The sample's subset: CD45RO-CCR7+CD27+CD95- naive CD8+ T cells expressing CXCR3 (TNR3+). The chain carries TRBV4-1 and TRBJ2-1; TCRdb reports TRBD1, a call that lacks DNA to check it against. CDR3 sequence: CASSLNRGMLDEQFF.